This TCR beta chain stems from a study of blood T cells in healthy people across ages. Overall study findings and caveats: Estimates of total diversity, which came from one million sequenced T cells, were considered to be underestimates.

PCR was performed a second time for 7 to 11 cycles using a sample-barcoded 5' primer and a J-beta primer mix. Each TCR beta cDNA got a 12-nucleotide random molecular identifier. Via MiXCR, TCRdb re-called the 5' RACE reads, giving one row per CDR3 protein. The sample lists around 900,000 distinct CDR3 sequences, just over 50% occurring once. A word on this clonotype: What it recognizes is unknown.

Source material: blood. This clonotype was sampled from a woman aged 60-75 years in good health.

The DNA of the CDR3 is TGTGCCAGCAGCCGTACAGGGAATGGTGGCTACACCTTC. This encodes CASSRTGNGGYTF. V usage is TRBV6-2 or TRBV6-3 and J usage is TRBJ1-2; TRBD1 is a possible D gene (6 bases). This CDR3 has 13 amino acids. V lost 6 bases, J lost 7 bases, and 15 bases lay in between. Germline V gives CDR1 MNHEY, CDR2 SVGEGT.